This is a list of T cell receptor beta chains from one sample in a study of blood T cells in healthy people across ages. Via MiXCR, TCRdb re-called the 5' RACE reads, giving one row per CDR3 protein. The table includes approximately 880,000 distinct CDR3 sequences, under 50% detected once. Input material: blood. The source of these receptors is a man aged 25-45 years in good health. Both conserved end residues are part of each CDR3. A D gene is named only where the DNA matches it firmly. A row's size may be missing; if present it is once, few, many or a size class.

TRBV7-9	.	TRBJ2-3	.	TGTGCCAGCAGCTCCCGCCACGATGATACGCAGTATTTT	CASSSRHDDTQYF
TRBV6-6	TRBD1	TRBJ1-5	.	TGTGCCAGCAGTTACGGTGTAGGGGGCGGGGGCCAGCCCCAGCATTTT	CASSYGVGGGGQPQHF
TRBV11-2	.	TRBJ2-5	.	TGTGCCAGCAGGGCAATAAGGGGGCAAGAGACCCAGTACTTC	CASRAIRGQETQYF
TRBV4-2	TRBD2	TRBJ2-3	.	TGTGCCAGCAGCCCTAGCGGGAGAGGAGATACGCAGTATTTT	CASSPSGRGDTQYF
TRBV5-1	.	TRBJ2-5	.	TGCGCCAGCAGCTTGGCCTCTGCAGGGGGGTCCCAAGAGACCCAGTACTTC	CASSLASAGGSQETQYF
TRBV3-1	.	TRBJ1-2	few	TGTGCCAGCAGCCAAGACGGTCAGTATGGCTACACCTTC	CASSQDGQYGYTF
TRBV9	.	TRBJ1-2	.	TGTGCCAGCAGCGTAGCTCAGGGCGACTATGGCTACACCTTC	CASSVAQGDYGYTF
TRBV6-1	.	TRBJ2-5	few	TGTGCCAGCAGTGAATCTTTCCTCAAGCAGTACTTC	CASSESFLKQYF
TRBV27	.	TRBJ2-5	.	TGTGCCAGCAGTTTTCTGCCTCTGCGGGAAGAGACCCAGTACTTC	CASSFLPLREETQYF
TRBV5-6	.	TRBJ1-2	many	TGTGCCAGCAGTAAAGACAGGCTGGACTATGGCTACACCTTC	CASSKDRLDYGYTF
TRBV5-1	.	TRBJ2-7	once	TGCGCCAGCAGCTTGGGGTCGATTGAGGACAACCTCTCCTACGAGCAGTACTTC	CASSLGSIEDNLSYEQYF
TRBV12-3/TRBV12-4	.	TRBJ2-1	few	TGTGCCAGCACGGACGGAGGCACCTACAATGAGCAGTTCTTC	CASTDGGTYNEQFF
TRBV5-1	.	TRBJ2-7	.	TGCGCCAGCAGCTCCTGGGGGGACTACGAGCAGTACTTC	CASSSWGDYEQYF
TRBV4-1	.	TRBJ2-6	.	TGCGCCAGCAGCCAAGCAGGAGGGAGTGGGGCCAACGTCCTGACTTTC	CASSQAGGSGANVLTF
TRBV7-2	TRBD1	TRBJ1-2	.	TGTGCCAGCAGCTTAGGGATGACAGGGAATGGCTACACCTTC	CASSLGMTGNGYTF
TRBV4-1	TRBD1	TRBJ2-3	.	TGCGCCAGCAGCGCACCGGGACAGTCTAGCACAGATACGCAGTATTTT	CASSAPGQSSTDTQYF
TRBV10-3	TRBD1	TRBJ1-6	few	TGTGCCATCGGGAGGGGGGACAGCAATAATTCACCCCTCCACTTT	CAIGRGDSNNSPLHF
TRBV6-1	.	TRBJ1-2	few	TGTGCCAGCACCCAGCCGGACAGAGACAACTATGGCTACACCTTC	CASTQPDRDNYGYTF
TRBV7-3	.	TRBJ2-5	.	TGTGCCAGCAGCTGGGACAAGGGTCGTAGCTCCTACGTGCAGTACTTC	CASSWDKGRSSYVQYF
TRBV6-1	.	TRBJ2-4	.	TGTGCCAGCAGCCATCTATTCGAAGCGAGTGACAAAACCAAAAACATTCAGTACTTC	CASSHLFEASDKTKNIQYF
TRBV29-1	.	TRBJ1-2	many	TGCAGCGTTGATTGGGCCAACTATGGCTACACCTTC	CSVDWANYGYTF
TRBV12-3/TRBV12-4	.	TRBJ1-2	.	TGTGCCAGCACATCGGGGAGCGGCGGCTACACCTTC	CASTSGSGGYTF
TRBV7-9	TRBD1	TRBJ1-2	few	TGTGCCAGCAGCTTAGGGACAGGGACTCTTGGCTACACCTTC	CASSLGTGTLGYTF
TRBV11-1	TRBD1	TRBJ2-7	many	TGTGCCAGCAGCTCCCGGGACAGGACTTCCTACGAGCAGTACTTC	CASSSRDRTSYEQYF
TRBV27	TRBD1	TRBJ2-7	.	TGTGCCAGCAGTTCTACAGGACAGGACTCCTACGAGCAGTACTTC	CASSSTGQDSYEQYF
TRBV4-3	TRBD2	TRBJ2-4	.	TGCGCCAGCAGCCAAGATCGGGGGGGGCTCAAAAACATTCAGTACTTC	CASSQDRGGLKNIQYF
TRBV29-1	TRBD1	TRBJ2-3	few	TGCAGCGGCATACAGGGGGTCACAGATACGCAGTATTTT	CSGIQGVTDTQYF